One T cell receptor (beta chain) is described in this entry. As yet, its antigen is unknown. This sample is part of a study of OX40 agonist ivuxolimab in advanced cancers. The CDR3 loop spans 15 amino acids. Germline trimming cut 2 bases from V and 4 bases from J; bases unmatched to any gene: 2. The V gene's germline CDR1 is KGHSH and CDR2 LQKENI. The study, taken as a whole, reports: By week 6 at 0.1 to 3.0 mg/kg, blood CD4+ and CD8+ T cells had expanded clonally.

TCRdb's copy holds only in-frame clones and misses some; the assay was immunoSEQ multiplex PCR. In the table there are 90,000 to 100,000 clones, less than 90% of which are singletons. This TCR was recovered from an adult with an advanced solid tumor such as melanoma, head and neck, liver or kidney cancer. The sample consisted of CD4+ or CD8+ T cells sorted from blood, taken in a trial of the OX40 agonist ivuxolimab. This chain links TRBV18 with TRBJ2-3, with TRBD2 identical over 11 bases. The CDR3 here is CASSPGTSGPDTQYF. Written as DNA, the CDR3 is TGTGCCAGCTCACCAGGGACTAGCGGACCAGATACGCAGTATTTT.